The sample holds a few counts of the clone carrying this T cell receptor (beta chain). Its antigen is not identified. The data were obtained in a study of T cells in Graves' hyperthyroidism and ophthalmopathy. Study observations and caveats: In the blood, most expanded thyroid clonotypes above 0.001 appeared as well. A 13 V-J model separated ophthalmopathy from stable hyperthyroidism.

Authors of the study amplified TCR beta CDR3 regions from RNA transcripts. During a first-round RT-PCR of the TCR CDR3, the HTBI primer set was used. TCRdb used MiXCR to reprocess the multiplex PCR reads, holding one entry per CDR3 protein. The table lists about 640,000 distinct CDR3 sequences, around 21% of them singletons. The CDR3 contains 13 residues. V was cut by 6 bases and J by 2 bases, with 7 bases left in between. Clinical Activity Scores of at least 3, NOSPECS grades of at least 4 and durations under 3 months characterized ophthalmopathy patients. Clinicians diagnosed patients from clinical symptoms, serum thyroxine and TRAb, thyroid ultrasound and orbital computed tomography.

This chain links TRBV12-3 or TRBV12-4 with TRBJ2-2; D remains unclear. The material sequenced was blood. The clonotype was recovered from a man younger than 45 with Graves' ophthalmopathy. The CDR3 nucleotides are TGTGCCAGCAGGCAGGAAAACACCGGGGAGCTGTTTTTT. It is translated as CASRQENTGELFF.